This TCR beta chain emerged from a study of blood T cell repertoires in COVID-19. V gave up 5 bases and J gave up 5 bases, with 19 bases separating them. Looked up from germline, CDR1 is SGHTA and CDR2 is FQGNSA. The CDR3 is made up of 16 amino acids. Assay used: immunoSEQ multiplex PCR; TCRdb lists only in-frame clones, some missing. This table has 77,000 or so clones, 70% to 90% appearing once. What was sequenced was peripheral blood. The TCR was taken from a man aged 50 to 59 with active COVID-19. V and J are TRBV7-2 and TRBJ2-4, with TRBD2 as a possible D gene (5 bases). CDR3 residues: CASSLSPSAGQNIQYF. As DNA, the CDR3 is TGTGCCAGCAGCCTCAGCCCCTCTGCGGGTCAAAACATTCAGTACTTC.